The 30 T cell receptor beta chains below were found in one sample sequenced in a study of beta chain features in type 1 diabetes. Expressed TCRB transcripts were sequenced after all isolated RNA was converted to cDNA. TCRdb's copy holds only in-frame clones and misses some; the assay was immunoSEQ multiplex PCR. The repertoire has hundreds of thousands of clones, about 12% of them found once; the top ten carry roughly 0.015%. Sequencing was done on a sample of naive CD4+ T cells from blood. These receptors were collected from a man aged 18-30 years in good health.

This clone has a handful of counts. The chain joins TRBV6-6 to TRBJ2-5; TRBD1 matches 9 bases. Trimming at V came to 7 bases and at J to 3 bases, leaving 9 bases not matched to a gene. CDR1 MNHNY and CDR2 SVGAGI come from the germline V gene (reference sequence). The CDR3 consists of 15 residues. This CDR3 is CASKPTGGGKETQYF. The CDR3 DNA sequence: TGTGCCAGCAAGCCTACAGGGGGCGGTAAAGAGACCCAGTACTTC.

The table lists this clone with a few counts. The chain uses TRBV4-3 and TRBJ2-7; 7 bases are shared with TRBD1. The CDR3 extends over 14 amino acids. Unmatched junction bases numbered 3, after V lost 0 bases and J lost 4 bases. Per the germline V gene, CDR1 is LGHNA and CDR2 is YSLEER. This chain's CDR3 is CASSQDTDRYEQYF. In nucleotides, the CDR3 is TGCGCCAGCAGCCAAGATACGGACAGGTACGAGCAGTACTTC.

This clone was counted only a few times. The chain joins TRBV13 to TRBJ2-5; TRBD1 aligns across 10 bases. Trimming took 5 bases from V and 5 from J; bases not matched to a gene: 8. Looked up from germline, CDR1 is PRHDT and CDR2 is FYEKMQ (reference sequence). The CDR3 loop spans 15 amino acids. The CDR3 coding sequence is TGTGCCAGCAGCCATCCGGGACAGGGGTTGGAGACCCAGTACTTC. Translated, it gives CASSHPGQGLETQYF.

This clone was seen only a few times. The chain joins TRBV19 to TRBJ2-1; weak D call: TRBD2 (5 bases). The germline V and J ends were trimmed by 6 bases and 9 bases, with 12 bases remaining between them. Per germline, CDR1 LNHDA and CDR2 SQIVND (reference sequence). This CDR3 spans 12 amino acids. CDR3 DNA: TGTGCCAGTAGGTATCTTCGGGGTGAGCAGTTCTTC. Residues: CASRYLRGEQFF.

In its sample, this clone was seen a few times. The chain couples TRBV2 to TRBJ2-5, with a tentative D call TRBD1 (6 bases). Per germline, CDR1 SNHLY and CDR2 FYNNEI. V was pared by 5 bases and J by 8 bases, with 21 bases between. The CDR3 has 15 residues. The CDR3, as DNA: TGTGCCAGCAGTCCATTCCAGGGGCCCCCAGGTACCCAGTACTTC. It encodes CASSPFQGPPGTQYF.

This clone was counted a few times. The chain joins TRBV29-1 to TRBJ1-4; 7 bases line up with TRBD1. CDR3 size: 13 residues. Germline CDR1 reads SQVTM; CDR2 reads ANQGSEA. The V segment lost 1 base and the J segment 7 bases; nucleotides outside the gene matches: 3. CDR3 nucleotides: TGCAGCGTTGAAGGGACAGGTCCTGAAAAACTGTTTTTT. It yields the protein CSVEGTGPEKLFF.

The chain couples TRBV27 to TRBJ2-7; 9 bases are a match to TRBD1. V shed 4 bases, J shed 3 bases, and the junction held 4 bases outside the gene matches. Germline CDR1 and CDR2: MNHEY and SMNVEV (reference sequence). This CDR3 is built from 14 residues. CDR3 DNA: TGTGCCAGCAGTTCCGGGACAGGGCACTACGAGCAGTACTTC. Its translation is CASSSGTGHYEQYF.

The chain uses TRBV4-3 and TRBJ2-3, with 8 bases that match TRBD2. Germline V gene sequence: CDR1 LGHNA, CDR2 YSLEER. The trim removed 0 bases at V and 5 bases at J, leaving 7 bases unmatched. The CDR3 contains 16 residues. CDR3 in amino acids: CASSQDAAGAVDTQYF. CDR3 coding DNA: TGCGCCAGCAGCCAAGATGCAGCGGGAGCAGTAGATACGCAGTATTTT.

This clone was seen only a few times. The CDR3 region is CASSVQGTYNEQFF. The DNA of the CDR3 is TGTGCCAGCAGCGTACAGGGGACCTACAATGAGCAGTTCTTC. V and J are TRBV9 and TRBJ2-1; possibly TRBD1 for D (6 bases). The CDR3 length is 14 residues. Germline CDR1 reads SGDLS; CDR2 reads YYNGEE. V was trimmed by 1 base and J by 2 bases, leaving 7 bases between them.

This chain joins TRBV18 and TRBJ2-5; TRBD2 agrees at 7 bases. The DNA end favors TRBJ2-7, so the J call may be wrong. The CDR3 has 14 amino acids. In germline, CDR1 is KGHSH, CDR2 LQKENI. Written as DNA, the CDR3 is TGTGCCAGCTCACCAACTAGCGCGTACTACGAGCAGTACTTC. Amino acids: CASSPTSAYYEQYF.

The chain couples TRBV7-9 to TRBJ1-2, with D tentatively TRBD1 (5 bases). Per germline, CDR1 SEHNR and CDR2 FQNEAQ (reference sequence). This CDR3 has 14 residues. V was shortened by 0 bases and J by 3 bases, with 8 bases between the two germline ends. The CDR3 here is CASSLAGVHYGYTF. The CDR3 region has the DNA TGTGCCAGCAGCTTAGCAGGGGTCCACTATGGCTACACCTTC. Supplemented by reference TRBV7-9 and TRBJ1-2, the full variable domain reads DTGVSQNPRHKITKRGQNVTFRCDPISEHNRLYWYRQTLGQGPEFLTYFQNEAQLEKSRLLSDRFSAERPKGSFSTLEIQRTEQGDSAMYLCASSLAGVHYGYTFGSGTRLTVV.

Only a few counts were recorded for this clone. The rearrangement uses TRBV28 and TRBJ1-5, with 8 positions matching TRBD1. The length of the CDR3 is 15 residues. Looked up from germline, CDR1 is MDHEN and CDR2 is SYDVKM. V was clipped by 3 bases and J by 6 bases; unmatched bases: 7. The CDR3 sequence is CASSLATGGSQPQHF. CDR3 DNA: TGTGCCAGCAGTTTGGCTACAGGGGGAAGTCAGCCCCAGCATTTT.

CDR3 sequence: CASSNPGGARYF. CDR3 coding DNA: TGTGCCAGCAGCAACCCGGGAGGGGCGCGGTATTTT. The genes are TRBV7-2 and TRBJ2-3, with 8 bases matching TRBD2. This CDR3 is 12 amino acids long. CDR1 SGHTA and CDR2 FQGNSA come from the germline V gene. V lost 5 bases, J lost 14 bases, and 9 bases stayed unmatched.

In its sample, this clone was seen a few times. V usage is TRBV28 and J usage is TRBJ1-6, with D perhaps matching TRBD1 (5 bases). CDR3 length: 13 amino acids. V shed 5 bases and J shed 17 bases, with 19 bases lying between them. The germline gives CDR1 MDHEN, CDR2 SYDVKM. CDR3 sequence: CASSTSQDPIFHF. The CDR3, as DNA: TGTGCCAGCAGTACCTCACAGGATCCTATTTTCCACTTT.

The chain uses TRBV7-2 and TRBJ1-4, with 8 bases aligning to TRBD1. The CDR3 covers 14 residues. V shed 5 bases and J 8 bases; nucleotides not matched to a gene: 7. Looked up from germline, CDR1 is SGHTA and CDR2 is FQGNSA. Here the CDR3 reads CASSPGQGREKLFF. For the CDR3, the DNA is TGTGCCAGCAGCCCCGGACAGGGAAGAGAAAAACTGTTTTTT. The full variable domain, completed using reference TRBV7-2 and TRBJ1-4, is GAGVSQSPSNKVTEKGKDVELRCDPISGHTALYWYRQSLGQGLEFLIYFQGNSAPDKSGLPSDRFSAERTGGSVSTLTIQRTQQEDSAVYLCASSPGQGREKLFFGSGTQLSVL.

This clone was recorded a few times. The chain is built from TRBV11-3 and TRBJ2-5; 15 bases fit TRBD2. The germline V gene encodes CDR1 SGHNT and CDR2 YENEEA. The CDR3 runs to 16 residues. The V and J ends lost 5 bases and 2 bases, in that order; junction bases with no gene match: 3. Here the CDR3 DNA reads TGTGCCAGCAGCACCGGACTAGCGGGGGGGCAAGAGACCCAGTACTTC. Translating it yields CASSTGLAGGQETQYF.

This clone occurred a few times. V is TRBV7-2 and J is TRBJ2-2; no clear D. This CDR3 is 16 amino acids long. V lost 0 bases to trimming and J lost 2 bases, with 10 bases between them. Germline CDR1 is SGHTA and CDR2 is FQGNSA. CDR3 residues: CASSLARGFNTGELFF. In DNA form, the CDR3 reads TGTGCCAGCAGCTTAGCGCGAGGATTTAACACCGGGGAGCTGTTTTTT.

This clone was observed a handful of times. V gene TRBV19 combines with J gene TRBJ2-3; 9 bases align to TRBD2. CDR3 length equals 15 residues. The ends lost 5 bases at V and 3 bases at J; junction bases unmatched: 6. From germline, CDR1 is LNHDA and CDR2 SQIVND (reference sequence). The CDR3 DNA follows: TGTGCCAGTAGTCCCACAGCGGGAGGAACAGATACGCAGTATTTT. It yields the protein CASSPTAGGTDTQYF.

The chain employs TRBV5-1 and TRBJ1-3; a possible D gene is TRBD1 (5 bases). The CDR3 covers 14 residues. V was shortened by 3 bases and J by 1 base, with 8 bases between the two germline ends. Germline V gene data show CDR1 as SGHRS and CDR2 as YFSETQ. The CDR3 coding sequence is TGCGCCAGCAGCTCGGGACTTTCTGGAAACACCATATATTTT. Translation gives CASSSGLSGNTIYF.

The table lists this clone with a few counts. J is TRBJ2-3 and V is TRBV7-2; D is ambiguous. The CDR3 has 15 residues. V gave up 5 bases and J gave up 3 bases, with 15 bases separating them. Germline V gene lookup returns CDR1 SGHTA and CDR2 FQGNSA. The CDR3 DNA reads TGTGCCAGCAGCCTTCGGCTCCCCGGGACAGATACGCAGTATTTT. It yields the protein CASSLRLPGTDTQYF.

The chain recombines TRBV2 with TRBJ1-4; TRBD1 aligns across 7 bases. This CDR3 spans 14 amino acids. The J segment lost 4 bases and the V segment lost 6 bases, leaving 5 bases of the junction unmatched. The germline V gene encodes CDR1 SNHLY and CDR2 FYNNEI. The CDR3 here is CASSPDRNNEKLFF. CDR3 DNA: TGTGCCAGCAGCCCGGACAGGAATAATGAAAAACTGTTTTTT. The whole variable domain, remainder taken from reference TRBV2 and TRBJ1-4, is EPEVTQTPSHQVTQMGQEVILRCVPISNHLYFYWYRQILGQKVEFLVSFYNNEISEKSEIFDDQFSVERPDGSNFTLKIRSTKLEDSAMYFCASSPDRNNEKLFFGSGTQLSVL.

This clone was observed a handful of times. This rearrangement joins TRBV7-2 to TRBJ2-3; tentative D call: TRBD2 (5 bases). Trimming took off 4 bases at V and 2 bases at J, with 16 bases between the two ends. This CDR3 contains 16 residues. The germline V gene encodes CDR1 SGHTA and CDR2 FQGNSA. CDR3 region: CASSSGERRDTDTQYF. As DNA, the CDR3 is TGTGCCAGCAGCTCCGGGGAGCGGCGAGACACAGATACGCAGTATTTT.

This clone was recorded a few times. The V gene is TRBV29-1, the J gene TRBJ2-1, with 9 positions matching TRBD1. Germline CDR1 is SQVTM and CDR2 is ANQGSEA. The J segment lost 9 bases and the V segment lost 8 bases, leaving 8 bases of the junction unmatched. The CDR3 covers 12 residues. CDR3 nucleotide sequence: TGCAGCACCCGGGACAGGGTCGTTGAGCAGTTCTTC. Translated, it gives CSTRDRVVEQFF.

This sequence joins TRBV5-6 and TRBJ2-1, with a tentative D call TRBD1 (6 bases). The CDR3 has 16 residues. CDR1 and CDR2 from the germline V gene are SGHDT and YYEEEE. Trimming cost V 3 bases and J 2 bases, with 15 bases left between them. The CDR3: CASSSPGHQAYNEQFF. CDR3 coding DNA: TGTGCCAGCAGCTCCCCGGGACATCAAGCCTACAATGAGCAGTTCTTC.

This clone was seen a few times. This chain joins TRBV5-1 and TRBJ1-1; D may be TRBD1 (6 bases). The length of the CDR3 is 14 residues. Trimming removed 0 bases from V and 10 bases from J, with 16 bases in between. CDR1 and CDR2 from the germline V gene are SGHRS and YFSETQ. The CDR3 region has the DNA TGCGCCAGCAGCTTGGAAAAACAGGAAGGGGGAGCTTTCTTT. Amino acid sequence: CASSLEKQEGGAFF.

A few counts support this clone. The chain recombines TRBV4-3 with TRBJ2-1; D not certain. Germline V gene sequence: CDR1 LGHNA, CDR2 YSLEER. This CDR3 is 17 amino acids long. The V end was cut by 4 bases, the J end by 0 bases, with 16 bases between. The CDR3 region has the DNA TGCGCCAGCAGCCTGCACCTTGAACTCATCTCCTACAATGAGCAGTTCTTC. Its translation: CASSLHLELISYNEQFF.

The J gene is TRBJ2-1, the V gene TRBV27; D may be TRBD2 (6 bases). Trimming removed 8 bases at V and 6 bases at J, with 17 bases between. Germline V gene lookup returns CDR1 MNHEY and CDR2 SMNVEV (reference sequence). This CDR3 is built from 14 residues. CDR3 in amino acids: CASESAGLGNEQFF. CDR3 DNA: TGTGCCAGCGAGTCGGCGGGACTCGGCAATGAGCAGTTCTTC.

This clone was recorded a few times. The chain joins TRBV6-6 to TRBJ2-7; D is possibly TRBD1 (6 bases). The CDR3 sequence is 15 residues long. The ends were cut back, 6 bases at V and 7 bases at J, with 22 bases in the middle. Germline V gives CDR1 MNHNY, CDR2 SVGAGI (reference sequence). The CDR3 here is CASRNTGTAAREQYF. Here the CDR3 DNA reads TGTGCCAGCAGGAACACAGGGACCGCGGCCCGGGAGCAGTACTTC.

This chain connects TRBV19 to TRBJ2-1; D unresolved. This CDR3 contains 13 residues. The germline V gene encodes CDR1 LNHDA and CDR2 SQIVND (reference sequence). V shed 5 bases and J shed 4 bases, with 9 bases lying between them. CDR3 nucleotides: TGTGCCAGTAGTCCCGACAAATACAATGAGCAGTTCTTC. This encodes CASSPDKYNEQFF.

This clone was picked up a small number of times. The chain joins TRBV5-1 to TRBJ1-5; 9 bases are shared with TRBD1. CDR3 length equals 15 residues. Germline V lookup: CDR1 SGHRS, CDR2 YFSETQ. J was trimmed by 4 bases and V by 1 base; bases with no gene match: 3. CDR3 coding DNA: TGCGCCAGCAGCTTGTCGGGACAGGGTAATCAGCCCCAGCATTTT. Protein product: CASSLSGQGNQPQHF.